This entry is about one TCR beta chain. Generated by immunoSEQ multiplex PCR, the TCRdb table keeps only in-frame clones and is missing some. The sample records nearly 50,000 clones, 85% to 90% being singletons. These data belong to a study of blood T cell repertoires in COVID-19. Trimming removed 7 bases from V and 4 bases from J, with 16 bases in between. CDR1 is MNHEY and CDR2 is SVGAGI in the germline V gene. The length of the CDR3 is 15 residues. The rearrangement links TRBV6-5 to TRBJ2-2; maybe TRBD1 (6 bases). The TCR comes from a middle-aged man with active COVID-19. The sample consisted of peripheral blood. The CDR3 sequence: CASTLQGRSTGELFF. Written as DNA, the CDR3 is TGTGCCAGCACCCTACAGGGACGAAGCACCGGGGAGCTGTTTTTT.